Here is one T cell receptor (beta chain) with its context. Its antigen is not identified. This sample stems from a study of shared clonotypes between healthy human individuals. Notes on the study in general: When compared with the clonotypes that were shared by all four sorted-subset donors, the non-shared clonotypes turned out to have lower generation probabilities.

The V gene's germline CDR1 is MNHEY and CDR2 SMNVEV (reference sequence). V was trimmed by 4 bases and J by 6 bases, leaving 13 bases between them. CDR3 length: 13 amino acids. Naive CD8 populations comprised CD45RO-negative cells positively selected for CCR7, excluding terminally differentiated effector memory CD45RA+ cells. TCRdb keeps only in-frame clones here, not all; method: immunoSEQ multiplex PCR. The data show fewer than 700,000 clones, with 95% seen just once and over 0.1% held by the top ten. This chain links TRBV27 with TRBJ2-7, with D possibly being TRBD2 (5 bases). This TCR came from a woman in her thirties in good health. The sequencing input was naive CD8+ T cells sorted from blood. Written as DNA, the CDR3 is TGTGCCAGCAGTTACGGACTCAAACTCGAGCAGTACTTC. This encodes CASSYGLKLEQYF.